A single sample gave rise to the 8 T cell receptor beta chains below, sequenced in a study of blood T cell repertoires in COVID-19. TCRdb's copy holds only in-frame clones and misses some; the assay was immunoSEQ multiplex PCR. In the table there are about 260,000 clones, approximately 86% of which are singletons. The source material was peripheral blood. The source of these receptors is a man in his thirties or forties with active or convalescent COVID-19.

This rearrangement joins TRBV27 to TRBJ2-2, with 14 bases matching TRBD2. The V gene's germline CDR1 is MNHEY and CDR2 SMNVEV (reference sequence). The CDR3 runs to 18 residues. The trim removed 6 bases at V and 0 bases at J, leaving 6 bases unmatched. CDR3 DNA sequence: TGTGCCAGCAGAAAGGGACTAGCGGGGGCCTCGAACACCGGGGAGCTGTTTTTT. Amino acids: CASRKGLAGASNTGELFF.

The chain employs TRBV3-1 (or the pseudogene TRBV3-2) and TRBJ2-3, with a tentative D call TRBD2 (6 bases). Trimming shortened V by 3 bases and J by 4 bases, and 23 bases separated the two germline ends. CDR3 size: 18 residues. Germline CDR1 reads LGHDT; CDR2 reads YNNKEL (reference sequence). CDR3 DNA: TGTGCCAGCAGCCAGATCGCTTCGGGACTCCTGGGGGCAGATACGCAGTATTTT. Its protein product is CASSQIASGLLGADTQYF.

V is TRBV13 and J is TRBJ2-3; 7 bases are shared with TRBD1. The CDR3 is 14 amino acids. The V gene end was trimmed by 5 bases and the J gene end by 4 bases; junction bases not matched to a gene: 6. The germline CDR1 and CDR2 sequences are PRHDT and FYEKMQ (reference sequence). The CDR3 sequence is CASSRQGRSDTQYF. For the CDR3, the DNA is TGTGCCAGCAGCCGACAGGGTAGGTCAGATACGCAGTATTTT.

This clone came up once. The V and J genes are TRBV15 and TRBJ2-7, with 9 bases matching TRBD1. With 2 bases clipped from V and 6 bases from J, the junction kept 8 bases outside the gene matches. The CDR3 sequence is 15 residues long. CDR1 is LNHNV and CDR2 is YYDKDF in the germline V gene (reference sequence). The CDR3 sequence: CATSRNPGQGSEQYF. In DNA, the CDR3 is TGTGCCACCAGCAGAAACCCGGGACAGGGCTCCGAGCAGTACTTC. Variable domain in full (rest from reference TRBV15 and TRBJ2-7): DAMVIQNPRYQVTQFGKPVTLSCSQTLNHNVMYWYQQKSSQAPKLLFHYYDKDFNNEADTPDNFQSRRPNTSFCFLDIRSPGLGDTAMYLCATSRNPGQGSEQYFGPGTRLTVT.

This chain links TRBV21-1 with TRBJ1-1. TRBV21-1 is designated a pseudogene. CDR3 length equals 21 residues. The CDR3 loop is CASSKGGLGGGFGGGCTEAFF. The CDR3 DNA sequence: TGTGCCAGCAGCAAAGGAGGTCTGGGTGGAGGTTTTGGCGGTGGGTGCACTGAAGCTTTCTTT.

The gene calls are TRBV12-3 or TRBV12-4 and TRBJ2-2; 7 nucleotides match TRBD2. This CDR3 has 13 amino acids. Unmatched junction bases numbered 2, after V lost 3 bases and J lost 7 bases. The chain's CDR3 is CASSLLAVGELFF. The CDR3 DNA reads as TGTGCCAGCAGTTTGCTAGCGGTCGGGGAGCTGTTTTTT.

The gene calls are TRBV11-2 and TRBJ2-7; 7 nucleotides agree with TRBD1. After removal of 5 bases from V and 2 bases from J, the junction contained 6 bases not matched to a gene. The CDR3 has 14 residues. Germline V lookup: CDR1 SGHAT, CDR2 FQNNGV. The CDR3 DNA sequence: TGTGCCAGCAGCCCGACAGGGACAGCCTACGAGCAGTACTTC. Protein product: CASSPTGTAYEQYF.

This chain links TRBV9 with TRBJ1-6; the D is unclear. V was cut by 0 bases and J by 9 bases, with 13 bases left in between. The CDR3 totals 15 residues. Germline assignment: CDR1 SGDLS and CDR2 YYNGEE. The CDR3 DNA sequence: TGTGCCAGCAGCGTAGGCGGCCGACTGGTTTCACCCCTCCACTTT. It is translated as CASSVGGRLVSPLHF.